The entry that follows covers one T cell receptor (beta chain) sequence. This entry belongs to a study of CD8 T cells in Susac syndrome. Sequencing of TCR beta, carried out with a high-throughput approach, was applied to CD8+ and CD4+ T cells from the blood. The multiple sclerosis control group was made up of treatment-naive patients with stable or active relapsing-remitting disease. After extraction with the RNeasy kit, roughly 0.5 to 1 ug of the RNA was reverse transcribed using random hexamers. MiXCR, applied by TCRdb to the immunoSEQ multiplex PCR reads, yields one record per CDR3 protein. Of 150,000 to 200,000 distinct CDR3 sequences in the sample, around 94% were seen once. The J segment lost 10 bases and the V segment lost 2 bases, leaving 5 bases of the junction unmatched. The CDR3 is made up of 13 amino acids. Germline V gene lookup returns CDR1 LGHDT and CDR2 YNNKEL (reference sequence).

V is TRBV3-1 and J is TRBJ1-1; 9 positions agree with TRBD1. This TCR derives from a human donor with multiple sclerosis. Sample: CD4+ T cells from PBMCs. CDR3 coding DNA: TGTGCCAGCAGCCAACTTGGGACAGGGATAGCTTTCTTT. Its protein product is CASSQLGTGIAFF.